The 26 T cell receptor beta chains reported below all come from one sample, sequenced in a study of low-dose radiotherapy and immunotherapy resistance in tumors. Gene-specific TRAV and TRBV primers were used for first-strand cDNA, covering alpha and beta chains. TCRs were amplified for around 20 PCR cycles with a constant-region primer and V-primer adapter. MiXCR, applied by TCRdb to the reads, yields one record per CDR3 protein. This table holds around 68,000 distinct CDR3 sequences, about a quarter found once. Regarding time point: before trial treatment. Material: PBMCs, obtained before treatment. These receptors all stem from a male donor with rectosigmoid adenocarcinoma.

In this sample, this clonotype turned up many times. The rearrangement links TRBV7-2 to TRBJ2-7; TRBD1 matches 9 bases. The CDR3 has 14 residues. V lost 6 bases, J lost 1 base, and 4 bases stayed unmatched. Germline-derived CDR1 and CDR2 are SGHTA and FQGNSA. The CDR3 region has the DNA TGTGCCAGCAGAAAGACAGGGGGATCCTACGAGCAGTACTTC. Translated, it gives CASRKTGGSYEQYF.

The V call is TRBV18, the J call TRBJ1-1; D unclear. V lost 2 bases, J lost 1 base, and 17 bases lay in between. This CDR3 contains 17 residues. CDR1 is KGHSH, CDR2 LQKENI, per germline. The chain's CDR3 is CASSPDKTLKKNTEAFF. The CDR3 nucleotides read TGTGCCAGCTCACCAGACAAAACCCTCAAAAAGAACACTGAAGCTTTCTTT. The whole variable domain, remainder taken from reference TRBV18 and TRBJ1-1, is NAGVMQNPRHLVRRRGQEARLRCSPMKGHSHVYWYRQLPEEGLKFMVYLQKENIIDESGMPKERFSAEFPKEGPSILRIQQVVRGDSAAYFCASSPDKTLKKNTEAFFGQGTRLTVV.

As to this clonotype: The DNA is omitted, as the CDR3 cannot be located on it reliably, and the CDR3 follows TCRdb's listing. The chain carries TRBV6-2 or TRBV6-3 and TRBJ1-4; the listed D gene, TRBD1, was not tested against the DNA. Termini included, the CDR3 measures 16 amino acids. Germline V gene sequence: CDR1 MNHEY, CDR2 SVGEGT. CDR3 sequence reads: CASRDPWVPNEKLFFF.

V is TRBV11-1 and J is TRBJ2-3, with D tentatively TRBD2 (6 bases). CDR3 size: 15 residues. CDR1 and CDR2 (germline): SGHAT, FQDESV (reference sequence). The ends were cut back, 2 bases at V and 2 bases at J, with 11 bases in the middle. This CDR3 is CASSLSPDYTDTQYF. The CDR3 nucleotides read TGTGCCAGCAGCTTAAGCCCGGACTACACAGATACGCAGTATTTT.

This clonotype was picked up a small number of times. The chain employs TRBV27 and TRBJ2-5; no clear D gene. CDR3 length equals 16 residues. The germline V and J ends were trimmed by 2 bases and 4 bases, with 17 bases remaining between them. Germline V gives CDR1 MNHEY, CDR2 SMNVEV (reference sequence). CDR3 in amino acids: CASSLRFGPWGETQYF. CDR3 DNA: TGTGCCAGCAGTTTAAGGTTTGGCCCCTGGGGAGAGACCCAGTACTTC.

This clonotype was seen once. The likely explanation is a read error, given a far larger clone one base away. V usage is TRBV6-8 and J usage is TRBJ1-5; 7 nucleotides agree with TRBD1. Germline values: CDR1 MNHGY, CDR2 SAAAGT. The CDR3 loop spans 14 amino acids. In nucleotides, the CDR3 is TGTGCCAGCAGTCACTCGCAGGGGGGGCAGCCCCAGCATTTT. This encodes CASSHSQGGQPQHF.

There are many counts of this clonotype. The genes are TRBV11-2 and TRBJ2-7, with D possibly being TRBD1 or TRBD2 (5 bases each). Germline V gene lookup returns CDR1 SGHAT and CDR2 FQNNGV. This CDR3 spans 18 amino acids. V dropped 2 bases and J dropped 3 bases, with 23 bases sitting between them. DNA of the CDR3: TGTGCCAGCAGCTTATCCGAGGGTCGGGCAGGGCGAATCTACGAGCAGTACTTC. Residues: CASSLSEGRAGRIYEQYF. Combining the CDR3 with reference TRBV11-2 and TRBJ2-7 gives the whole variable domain EAGVAQSPRYKIIEKRQSVAFWCNPISGHATLYWYQQILGQGPKLLIQFQNNGVVDDSQLPKDRFSAERLKGVDSTLKIQPAKLEDSAVYLCASSLSEGRAGRIYEQYFGPGTRLTVT.

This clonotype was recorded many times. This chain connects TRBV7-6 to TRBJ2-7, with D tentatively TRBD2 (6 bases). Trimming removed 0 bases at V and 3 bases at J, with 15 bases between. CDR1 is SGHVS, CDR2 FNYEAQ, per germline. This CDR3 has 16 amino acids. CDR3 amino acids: CASSLAGGGTLYEQYF. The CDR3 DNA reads TGTGCCAGCAGCTTAGCGGGGGGAGGCACTCTCTACGAGCAGTACTTC.

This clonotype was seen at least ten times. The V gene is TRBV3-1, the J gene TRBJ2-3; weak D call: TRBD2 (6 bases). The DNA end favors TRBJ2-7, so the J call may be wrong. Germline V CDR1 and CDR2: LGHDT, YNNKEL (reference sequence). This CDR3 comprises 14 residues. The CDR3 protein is CASSILGQEGSQYF. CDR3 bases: TGTGCCAGCAGCATATTGGGGCAGGAGGGATCGCAGTACTTC.

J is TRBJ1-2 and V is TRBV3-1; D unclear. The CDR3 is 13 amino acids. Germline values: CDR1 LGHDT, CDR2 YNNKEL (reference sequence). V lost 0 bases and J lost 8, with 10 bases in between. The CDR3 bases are TGTGCCAGCAGCCAAGATCGAGGGAAGGGCTACACCTTC. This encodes CASSQDRGKGYTF. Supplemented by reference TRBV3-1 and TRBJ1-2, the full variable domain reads DTAVSQTPKYLVTQMGNDKSIKCEQNLGHDTMYWYKQDSKKFLKIMFSYNNKELIINETVPNRFSPKSPDKAHLNLHINSLELGDSAVYFCASSQDRGKGYTFGSGTRLTVV.

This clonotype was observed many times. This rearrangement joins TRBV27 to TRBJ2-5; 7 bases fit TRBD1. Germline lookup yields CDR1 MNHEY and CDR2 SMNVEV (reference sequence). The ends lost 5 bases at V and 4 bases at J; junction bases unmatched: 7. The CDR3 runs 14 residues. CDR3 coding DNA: TGTGCCAGCAGTGCCCCAGGGGGTTCAGAGACCCAGTACTTC. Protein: CASSAPGGSETQYF.

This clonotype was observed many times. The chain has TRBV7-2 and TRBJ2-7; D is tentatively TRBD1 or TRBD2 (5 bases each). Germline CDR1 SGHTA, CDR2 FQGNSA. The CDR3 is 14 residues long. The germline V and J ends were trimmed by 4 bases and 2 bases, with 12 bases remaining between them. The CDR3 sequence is CASSSIRGAYEQYF. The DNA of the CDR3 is TGTGCCAGCAGCTCCATAAGAGGGGCCTACGAGCAGTACTTC.

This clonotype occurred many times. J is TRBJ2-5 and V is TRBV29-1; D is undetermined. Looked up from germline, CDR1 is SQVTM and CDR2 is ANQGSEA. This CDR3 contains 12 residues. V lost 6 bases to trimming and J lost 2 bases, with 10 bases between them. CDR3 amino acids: CSVGQSQETQYF. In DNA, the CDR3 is TGCAGCGTCGGGCAGAGTCAAGAGACCCAGTACTTC.

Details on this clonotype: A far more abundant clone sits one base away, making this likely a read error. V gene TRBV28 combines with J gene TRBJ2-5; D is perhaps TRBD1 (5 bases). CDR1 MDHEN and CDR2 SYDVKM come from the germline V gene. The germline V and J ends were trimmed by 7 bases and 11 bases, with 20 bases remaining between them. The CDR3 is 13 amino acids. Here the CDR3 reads CASTGPSYNEQYF. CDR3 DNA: TGTGCCAGCACAGGGCCCTCCTACAATGAGCAGTACTTC. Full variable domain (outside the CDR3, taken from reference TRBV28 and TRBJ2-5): DVKVTQSSRYLVKRTGEKVFLECVQDMDHENMFWYRQDPGLGLRLIYFSYDVKMKEKGDIPEGYSVSREKKERFSLILESASTNQTSMYLCASTGPSYNEQYFGPGTRLLVL.

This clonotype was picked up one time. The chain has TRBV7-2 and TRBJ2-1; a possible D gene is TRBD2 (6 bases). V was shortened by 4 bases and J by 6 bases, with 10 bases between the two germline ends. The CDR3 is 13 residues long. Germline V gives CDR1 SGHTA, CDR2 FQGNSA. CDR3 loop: CASSSGVSNEQFF. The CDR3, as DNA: TGTGCCAGCAGCTCGGGAGTGAGCAATGAGCAGTTCTTC.

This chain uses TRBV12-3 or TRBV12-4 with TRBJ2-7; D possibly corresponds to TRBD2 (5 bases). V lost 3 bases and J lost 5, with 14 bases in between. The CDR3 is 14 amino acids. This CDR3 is CASSLSGGLNEQYF. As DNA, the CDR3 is TGTGCCAGCAGTTTGAGTGGAGGTCTAAACGAGCAGTACTTC.

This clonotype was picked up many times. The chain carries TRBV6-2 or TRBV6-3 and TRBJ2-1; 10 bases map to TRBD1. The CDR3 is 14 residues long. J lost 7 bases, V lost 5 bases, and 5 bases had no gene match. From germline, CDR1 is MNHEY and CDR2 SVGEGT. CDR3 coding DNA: TGTGCCAGCAGTCGGGACAGGGGTACGAATGAGCAGTTCTTC. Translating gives CASSRDRGTNEQFF.

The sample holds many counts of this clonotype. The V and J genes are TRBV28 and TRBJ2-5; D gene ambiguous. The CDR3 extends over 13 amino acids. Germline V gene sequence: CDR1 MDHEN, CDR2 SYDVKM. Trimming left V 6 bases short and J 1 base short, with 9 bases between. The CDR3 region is CASRTDPQETQYF. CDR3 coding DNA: TGTGCCAGCAGAACGGACCCCCAAGAGACCCAGTACTTC.

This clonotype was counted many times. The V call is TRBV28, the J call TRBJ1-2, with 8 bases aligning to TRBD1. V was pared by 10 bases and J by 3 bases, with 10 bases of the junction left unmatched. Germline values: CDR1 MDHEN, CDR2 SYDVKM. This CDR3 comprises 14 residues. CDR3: CATGQGVGDYGYTF. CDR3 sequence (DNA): TGTGCCACAGGACAGGGTGTTGGAGACTATGGCTACACCTTC.

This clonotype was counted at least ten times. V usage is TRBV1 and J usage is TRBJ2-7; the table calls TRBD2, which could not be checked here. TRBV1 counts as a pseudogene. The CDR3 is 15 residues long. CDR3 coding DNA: TGCACCAGCATAAAACCCCGACTAGCGGCCTACGAGCAGTACTTC. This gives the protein CTSIKPRLAAYEQYF.

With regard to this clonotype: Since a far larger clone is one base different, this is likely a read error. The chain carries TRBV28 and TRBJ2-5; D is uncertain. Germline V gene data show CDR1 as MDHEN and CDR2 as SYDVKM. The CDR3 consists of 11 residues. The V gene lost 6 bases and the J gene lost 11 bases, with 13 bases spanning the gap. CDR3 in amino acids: CASSWAREQYF. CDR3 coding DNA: TGTGCCAGCAGCTGGGCCCGTGAGCAGTACTTC.

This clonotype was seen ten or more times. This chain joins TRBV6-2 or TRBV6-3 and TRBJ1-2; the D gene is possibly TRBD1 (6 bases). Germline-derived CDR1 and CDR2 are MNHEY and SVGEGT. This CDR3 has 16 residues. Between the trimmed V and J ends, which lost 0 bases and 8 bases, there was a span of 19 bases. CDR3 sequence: CASSYSFTDSTDGYTF. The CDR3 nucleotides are TGTGCCAGCAGTTACTCGTTCACGGACAGCACGGACGGCTACACCTTC.

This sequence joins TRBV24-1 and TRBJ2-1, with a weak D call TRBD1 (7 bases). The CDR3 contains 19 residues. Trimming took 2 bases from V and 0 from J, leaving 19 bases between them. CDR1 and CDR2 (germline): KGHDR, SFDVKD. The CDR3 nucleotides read TGTGCCACCAGTGATTCTTTATTCGGGCAGGGGGGCTCCTACAATGAGCAGTTCTTC. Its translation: CATSDSLFGQGGSYNEQFF.

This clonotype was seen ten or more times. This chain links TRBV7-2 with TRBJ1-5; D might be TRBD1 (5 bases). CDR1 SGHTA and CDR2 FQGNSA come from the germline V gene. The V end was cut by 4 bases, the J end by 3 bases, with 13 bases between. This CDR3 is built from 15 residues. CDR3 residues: CASSSGTGTNQPQHF. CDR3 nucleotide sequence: TGTGCCAGCAGCTCCGGGACGGGGACCAATCAGCCCCAGCATTTT.

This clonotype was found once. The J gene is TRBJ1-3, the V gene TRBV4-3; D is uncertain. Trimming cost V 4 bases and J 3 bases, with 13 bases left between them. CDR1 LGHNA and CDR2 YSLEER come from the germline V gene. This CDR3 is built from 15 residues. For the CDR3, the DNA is TGCGCCAGCAGCCGGGCGGGAGGGCTTGGAAACACCATATATTTT. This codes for CASSRAGGLGNTIYF.

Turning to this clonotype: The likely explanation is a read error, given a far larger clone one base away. This chain's CDR3 is CASSDGSGIAYEQYF. CDR3 nucleotides: TGTGCCAGCAGCGACGGAAGCGGGATCGCCTACGAGCAGTACTTC. This chain links TRBV6-2 or TRBV6-3 with TRBJ2-7; 7 nucleotides align to TRBD2. The germline V gene has CDR1 MNHEY and CDR2 SVGEGT. The ends lost 6 bases at V and 2 bases at J; junction bases unmatched: 10. The CDR3 contains 15 residues.